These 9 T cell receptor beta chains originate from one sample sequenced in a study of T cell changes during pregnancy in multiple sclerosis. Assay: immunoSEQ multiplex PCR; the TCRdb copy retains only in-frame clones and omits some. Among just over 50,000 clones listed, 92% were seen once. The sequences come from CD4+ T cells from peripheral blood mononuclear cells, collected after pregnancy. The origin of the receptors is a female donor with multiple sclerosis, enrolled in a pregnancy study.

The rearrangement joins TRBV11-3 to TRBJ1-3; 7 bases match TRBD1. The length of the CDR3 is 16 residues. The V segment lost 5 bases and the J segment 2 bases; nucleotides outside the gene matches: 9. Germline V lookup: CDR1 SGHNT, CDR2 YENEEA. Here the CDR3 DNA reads TGTGCCAGCAGCGCACGACAGGGTCAGGCTGGAAACACCATATATTTT. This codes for CASSARQGQAGNTIYF.

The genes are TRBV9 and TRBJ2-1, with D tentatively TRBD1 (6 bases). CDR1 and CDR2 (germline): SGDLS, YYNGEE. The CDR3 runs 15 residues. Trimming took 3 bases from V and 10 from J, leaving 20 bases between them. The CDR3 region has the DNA TGTGCCAGCAGCGCCTCCCCGGCGACAACAGGGGAGCAGTTCTTC. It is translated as CASSASPATTGEQFF.

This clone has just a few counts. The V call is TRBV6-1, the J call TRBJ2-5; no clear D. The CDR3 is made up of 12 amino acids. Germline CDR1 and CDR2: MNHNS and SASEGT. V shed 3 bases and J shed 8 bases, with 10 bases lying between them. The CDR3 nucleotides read TGTGCCAGCAGTGAGGGCCCCTATACCCAGTACTTC. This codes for CASSEGPYTQYF.

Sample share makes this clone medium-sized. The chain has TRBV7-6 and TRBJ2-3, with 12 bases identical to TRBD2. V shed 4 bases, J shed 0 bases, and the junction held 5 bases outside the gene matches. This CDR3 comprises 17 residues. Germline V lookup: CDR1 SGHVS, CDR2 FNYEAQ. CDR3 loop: CASSSLAGGTSTDTQYF. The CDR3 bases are TGTGCCAGCAGCTCCCTAGCGGGAGGGACTAGCACAGATACGCAGTATTTT. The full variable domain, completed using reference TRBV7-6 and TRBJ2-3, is GAGVSQSPRYKVTKRGQDVALRCDPISGHVSLYWYRQALGQGPEFLTYFNYEAQQDKSGLPNDRFSAERPEGSISTLTIQRTEQRDSAMYRCASSSLAGGTSTDTQYFGPGTRLTVL.

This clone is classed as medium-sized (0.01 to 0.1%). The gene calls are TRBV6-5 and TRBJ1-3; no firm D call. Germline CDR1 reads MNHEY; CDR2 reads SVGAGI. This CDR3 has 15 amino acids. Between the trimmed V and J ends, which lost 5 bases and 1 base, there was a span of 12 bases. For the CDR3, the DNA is TGTGCCAGCAGTAACGCGGGGATTTCTGGAAACACCATATATTTT. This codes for CASSNAGISGNTIYF.

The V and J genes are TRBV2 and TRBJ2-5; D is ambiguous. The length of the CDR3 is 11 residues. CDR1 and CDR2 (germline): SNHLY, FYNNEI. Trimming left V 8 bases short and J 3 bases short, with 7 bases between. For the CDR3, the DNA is TGTGCCAGCTCCGCAGAAGAGACCCAGTACTTC. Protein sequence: CASSAEETQYF.

CDR3 nucleotide sequence: TGTGCCTCCCAGATAGCTGGGTCCTACGAGCAGTACTTC. As protein: CASQIAGSYEQYF. The chain employs TRBV30 and TRBJ2-5; D is undetermined. The end of the DNA fits TRBJ2-7 better, so the J call may be wrong. This CDR3 is 13 amino acids long. The germline gives CDR1 GTSNPN, CDR2 SVGIG (reference sequence).

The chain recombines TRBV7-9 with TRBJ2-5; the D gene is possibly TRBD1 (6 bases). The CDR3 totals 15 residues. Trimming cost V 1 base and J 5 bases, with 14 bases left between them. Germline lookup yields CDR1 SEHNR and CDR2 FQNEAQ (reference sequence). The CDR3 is CASSLDGRGGETQYF. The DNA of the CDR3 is TGTGCCAGCAGCTTAGACGGCAGGGGTGGGGAGACCCAGTACTTC. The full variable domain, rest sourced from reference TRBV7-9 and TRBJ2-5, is DTGVSQNPRHKITKRGQNVTFRCDPISEHNRLYWYRQTLGQGPEFLTYFQNEAQLEKSRLLSDRFSAERPKGSFSTLEIQRTEQGDSAMYLCASSLDGRGGETQYFGPGTRLLVL.

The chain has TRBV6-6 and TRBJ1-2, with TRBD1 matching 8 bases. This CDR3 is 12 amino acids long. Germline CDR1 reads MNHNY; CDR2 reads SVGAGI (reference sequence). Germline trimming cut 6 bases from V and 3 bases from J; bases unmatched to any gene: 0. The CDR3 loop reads CASRTGDYGYTF. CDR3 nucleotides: TGTGCCAGCAGGACAGGGGACTATGGCTACACCTTC.